This T cell receptor (beta chain) was profiled in a study of blood T cell repertoires in COVID-19. The protocol was immunoSEQ multiplex PCR, while the TCRdb copy is restricted to in-frame clones and leaves out a portion. The sample lists hundreds of thousands of clones, 86% occurring once. Germline loops: CDR1 SGHNT, CDR2 YYREEE (reference sequence). Trimming stripped 4 bases from V and 0 bases from J, with 13 bases between. CDR3 size: 15 residues. The chain joins TRBV5-4 to TRBJ1-2, with TRBD1 as a possible D gene (5 bases). The sequencing sample was made of PBMCs or T cells enriched from blood (not recorded which). The TCR sequence derives from a woman aged 45-65 years who had recovered from COVID-19. The CDR3 spells CASSPVRDPNYGYTF. The CDR3, as DNA: TGTGCCAGCAGCCCGGTCAGGGATCCTAACTATGGCTACACCTTC.